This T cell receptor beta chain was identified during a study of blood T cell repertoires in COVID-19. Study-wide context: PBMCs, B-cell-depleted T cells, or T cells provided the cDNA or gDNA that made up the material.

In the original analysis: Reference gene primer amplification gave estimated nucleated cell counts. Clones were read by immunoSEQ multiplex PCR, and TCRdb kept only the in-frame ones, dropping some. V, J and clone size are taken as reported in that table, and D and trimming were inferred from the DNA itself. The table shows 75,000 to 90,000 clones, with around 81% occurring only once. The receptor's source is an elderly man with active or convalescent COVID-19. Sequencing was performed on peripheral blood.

The CDR3 region has the DNA TGTGCCAGCAGCCGAACTAGAAACAATGAGCAGTTCTTC. This sequence encodes CASSRTRNNEQFF. The chain has TRBV2 and TRBJ2-1, with D possibly being TRBD2 (5 bases). This CDR3 has 13 residues. Germline CDR1 and CDR2: SNHLY and FYNNEI. The V end was cut by 6 bases, the J end by 5 bases, with 11 bases between. Full variable domain (remainder filled in from reference TRBV2 and TRBJ2-1): EPEVTQTPSHQVTQMGQEVILRCVPISNHLYFYWYRQILGQKVEFLVSFYNNEISEKSEIFDDQFSVERPDGSNFTLKIRSTKLEDSAMYFCASSRTRNNEQFFGPGTRLTVL.